A selection of T cell receptor beta chains follows, all from one sample in a study of T cell repertoires in cytomegalovirus infection. TCRdb redid the calling of the reads with MiXCR, one entry per CDR3 protein. This table has roughly 240,000 distinct CDR3 sequences, approximately 7% appearing once. Sequenced input: PBMCs. The receptors come from a human donor in good health (CMV status not recorded). Some clones in this sample may be carry-over from other donors' samples. Each CDR3 is given without its conserved first and last residue. A D gene is named only where the DNA matches it firmly.

>TRBV7-5|TRBJ2-3|-
ISVPEAPTDTQY
>TRBV25-1|TRBJ1-1|-
ASSDWTSLRAF
>TRBV12-3/TRBV12-4|TRBJ1-3|TRBD1
ASSRTGRSSGNTIY
>TRBV7-2|TRBJ1-5|TRBD1
ASSFQGDQPQH
>TRBV15|TRBJ1-2|-
DTSRDRVGSPYGYT
>TRBV13|TRBJ2-2|-
ASSFSPDTGELF
>TRBV6-2/TRBV6-3|TRBJ2-1|TRBD2
ASSRMTSARSYNEQF
>TRBV11-2|TRBJ2-2|TRBD1
AGTGKMAGELF
>TRBV6-1|TRBJ2-1|TRBD1
ASSFYRGNEQF
>TRBV20-1|TRBJ1-1|-
SAYRGGATEAF
>TRBV7-2|TRBJ2-2|TRBD1
ASSLGGTANTGELF
>TRBV7-2|TRBJ2-3|-
ASSLDYGEGTDTQY
>TRBV2|TRBJ1-2|-
ASSQGVPGGNGYT
>TRBV5-8|TRBJ1-5|-
ASRAGGWPNQPQH
>TRBV20-1|TRBJ1-4|-
SAPSPTGLNEKLF
>TRBV18|TRBJ1-1|-
ASSPPGFEAF
>TRBV4-3|TRBJ1-1|TRBD1
ASSQGQGESTEAF
>TRBV7-3|TRBJ2-1|-
ASSAPASNEQF
>TRBV5-1|TRBJ2-1|-
ASSWGLANLYNEQF
>TRBV12-3/TRBV12-4|TRBJ2-3|-
ASSLAIPDTQY
>TRBV7-9|TRBJ1-3|-
ASSLEVISGNTIY
>TRBV7-9|TRBJ2-1|TRBD1
ASSSPGQIYNEQF
>TRBV20-1|TRBJ2-1|TRBD2
SADRGGSYNEQF
>TRBV11-1|TRBJ1-1|-
ASSSAGQLAEAF
>TRBV4-1|TRBJ2-2|-
ASSQDPKDSFANTGELF
>TRBV20-1|TRBJ1-2|-
SARAVPGNGYT
>TRBV27|TRBJ1-2|-
ASSLSRSRARQLGYT
>TRBV6-2/TRBV6-3|TRBJ1-6|TRBD1
ASSSRDRGNSPLH
>TRBV20-1|TRBJ1-2|-
SASTGNGYT
>TRBV11-2|TRBJ1-1|-
ASSYGSKGTEAF
>TRBV7-8|TRBJ1-6|TRBD1
ASSRSRNRGDHSPLH
>TRBV11-2|TRBJ2-5|TRBD2
ASSLGLAVNPAQETQY
>TRBV28|TRBJ2-7|TRBD2
ASSWGGYEQY
>TRBV28|TRBJ2-3|TRBD2
ASSRASGATDTQY
>TRBV5-1|TRBJ2-7|-
ASSPRGGGGSYEQY
>TRBV7-2|TRBJ2-3|-
ASSYLGGTDTQY
>TRBV7-6|TRBJ1-2|TRBD1
ASSLVAGQGNYGYT
>TRBV7-9|TRBJ1-4|-
ASSSYRAENEKLF
>TRBV2|TRBJ2-3|-
ASSETGSGTDTQY
>TRBV10-3|TRBJ1-2|TRBD1
AIKTDRDHGYT
>TRBV29-1|TRBJ2-3|TRBD1
SARQGDTQY
>TRBV7-2|TRBJ1-1|-
ASSFGSKRSEAF
>TRBV7-2|TRBJ2-3|-
ASSFGKAADTQY
>TRBV18|TRBJ2-6|-
ASSPRSLSGANVLT
>TRBV6-5|TRBJ2-1|-
ASSPRGGLVREQF
>TRBV7-2|TRBJ2-3|-
ATSGQVGTDTQY
>TRBV6-1|TRBJ1-3|-
ASSTASGNTIY
>TRBV7-9|TRBJ2-1|-
ASRGGETYNEQF
>TRBV10-3|TRBJ1-3|-
AISEKGTFSGNTIY
>TRBV7-2|TRBJ1-1|-
ASSFYGNTEAF
>TRBV6-1|TRBJ1-2|-
ASRTEVGGYT